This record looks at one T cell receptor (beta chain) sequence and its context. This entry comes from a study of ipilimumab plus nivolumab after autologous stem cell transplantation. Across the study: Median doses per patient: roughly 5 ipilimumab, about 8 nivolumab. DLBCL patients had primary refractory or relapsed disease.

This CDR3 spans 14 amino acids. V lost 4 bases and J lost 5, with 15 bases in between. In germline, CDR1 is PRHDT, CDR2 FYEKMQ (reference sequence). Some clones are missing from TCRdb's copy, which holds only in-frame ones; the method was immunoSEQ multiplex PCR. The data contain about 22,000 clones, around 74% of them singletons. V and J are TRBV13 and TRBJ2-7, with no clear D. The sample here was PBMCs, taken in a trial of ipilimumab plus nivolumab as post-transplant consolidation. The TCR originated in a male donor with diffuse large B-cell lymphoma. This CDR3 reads CASSSALENNEQYF. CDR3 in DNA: TGTGCCAGCAGCTCGGCGCTAGAGAACAACGAGCAGTACTTC.